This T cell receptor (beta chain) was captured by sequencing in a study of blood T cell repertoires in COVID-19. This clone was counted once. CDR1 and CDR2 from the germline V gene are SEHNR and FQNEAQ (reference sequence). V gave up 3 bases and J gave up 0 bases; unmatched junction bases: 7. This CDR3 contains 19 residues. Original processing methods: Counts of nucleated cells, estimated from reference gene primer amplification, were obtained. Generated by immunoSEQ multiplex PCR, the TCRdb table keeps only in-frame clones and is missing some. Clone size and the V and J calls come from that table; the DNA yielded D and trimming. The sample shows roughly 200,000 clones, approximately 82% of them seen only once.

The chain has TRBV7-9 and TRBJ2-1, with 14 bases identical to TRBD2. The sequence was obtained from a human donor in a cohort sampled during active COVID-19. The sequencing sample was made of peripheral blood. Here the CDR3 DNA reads TGTGCCAGCAGCTTCCGACTAGCGGGAGGGCAGAGCTCCTACAATGAGCAGTTCTTC. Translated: CASSFRLAGGQSSYNEQFF.